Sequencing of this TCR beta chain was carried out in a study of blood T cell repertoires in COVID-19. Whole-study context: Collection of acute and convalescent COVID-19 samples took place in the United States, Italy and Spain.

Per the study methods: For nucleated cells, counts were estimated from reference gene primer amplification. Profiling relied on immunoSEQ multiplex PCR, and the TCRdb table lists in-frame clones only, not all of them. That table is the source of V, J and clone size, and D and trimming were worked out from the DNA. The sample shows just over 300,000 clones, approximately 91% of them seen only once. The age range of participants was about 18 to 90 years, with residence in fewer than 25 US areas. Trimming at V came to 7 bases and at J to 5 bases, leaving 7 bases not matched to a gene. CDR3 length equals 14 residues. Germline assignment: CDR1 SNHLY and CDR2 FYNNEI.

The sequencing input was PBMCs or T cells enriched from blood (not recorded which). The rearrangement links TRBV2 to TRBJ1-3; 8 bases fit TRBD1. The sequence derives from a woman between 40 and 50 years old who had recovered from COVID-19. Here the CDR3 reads CASTGTGYRNTIYF. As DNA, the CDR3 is TGTGCCAGCACCGGGACAGGTTACCGAAACACCATATATTTT.